The clone carrying this T cell receptor (beta chain) was detected many times. No antigen is known for it. Quantitative 5'-RACE with molecular barcodes generated TCR beta libraries. Each CDR3 protein gets one entry after TCRdb re-called the 5' RACE reads with MiXCR. This sample yields under 150,000 distinct CDR3 sequences, of which approximately 10% are seen a single time; 4.1% belongs to the top ten. The entry originates in a study of CD8 T cells in ankylosing spondylitis. Findings of the study overall: According to the report, clones linked to the disease were significantly enriched in matched synovial fluid samples taken from ankylosing spondylitis patients. Past studies reported some motif variants in reactive arthritis synovial fluid and blood. Clones linked to disease, bearing a CD8+ phenotype, were relatively rare in peripheral blood.

Trimming removed 0 bases from V and 3 bases from J, with 9 bases in between. Looked up from germline, CDR1 is MGHRA and CDR2 is YSYEKL. This CDR3 has 16 residues. The TCR comes from a female donor with ankylosing spondylitis or in good health (not recorded which). The material sequenced was blood, either unsorted or a sorted T cell fraction (not recorded which). The genes are TRBV4-1 and TRBJ1-6, with D uncertain. CDR3 coding DNA: TGCGCCAGCAGCCAAGAGCGACTGGGCTATAATTCACCCCTCCACTTT. Its translation is CASSQERLGYNSPLHF.